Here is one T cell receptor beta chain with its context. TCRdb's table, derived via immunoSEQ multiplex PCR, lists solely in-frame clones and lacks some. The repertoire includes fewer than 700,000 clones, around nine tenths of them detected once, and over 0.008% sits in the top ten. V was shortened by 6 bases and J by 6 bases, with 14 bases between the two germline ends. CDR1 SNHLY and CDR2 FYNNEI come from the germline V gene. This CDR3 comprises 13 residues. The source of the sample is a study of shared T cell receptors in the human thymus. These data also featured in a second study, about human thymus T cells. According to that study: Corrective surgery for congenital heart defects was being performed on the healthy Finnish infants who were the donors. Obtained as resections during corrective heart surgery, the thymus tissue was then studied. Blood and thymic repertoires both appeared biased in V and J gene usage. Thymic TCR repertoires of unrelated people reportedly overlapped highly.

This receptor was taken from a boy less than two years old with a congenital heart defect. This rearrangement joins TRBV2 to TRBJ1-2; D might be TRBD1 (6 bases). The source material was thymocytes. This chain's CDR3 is CASSSGQNNGYTF. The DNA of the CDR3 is TGTGCCAGCAGCTCAGGACAGAACAATGGCTACACCTTC.